What follows describes a single T cell receptor (beta chain). No antigen is known for it. This sample is drawn from a study of cytomegalovirus exposure and HLA in healthy donors. Study overall: Later, an analysis reported that the 130 or so validation repertoires had used the same platform as the roughly 680 first-cohort repertoires.

Study-level findings and limits: The study listed 164 cytomegalovirus-associated TCR beta chains.

The assay was immunoSEQ multiplex PCR, and TCRdb's table has in-frame clones only and misses some. The data show about 140,000 clones, about nine tenths seen once. The donors were members of the validation cohort comprising over a hundred subjects, separate from the roughly 730-subject first cohort. V gave up 1 base and J gave up 3 bases, with 16 bases separating them. The CDR3 runs 16 residues. CDR1 and CDR2 (germline): MGHRA, YSYEKL. The chain uses TRBV4-1 and TRBJ2-7; possibly TRBD1 for D (6 bases). The sequenced sample was PBMCs. This TCR was sampled from a man between 18 and 29 years old in good health and CMV-seropositive. This chain's CDR3 is CASSQGPDSGIYEQYF. The CDR3 DNA reads TGCGCCAGCAGCCAAGGGCCGGACAGTGGGATCTACGAGCAGTACTTC.